This T cell receptor (beta chain) is drawn from a study of cytomegalovirus exposure and HLA in healthy donors. Primers: 60 Vbeta forward and 13 Jbeta reverse. Here immunoSEQ multiplex PCR was the method, and the copy in TCRdb shows in-frame clones only, minus some. The data hold some 140,000 clones, with around 83% observed a single time. CDR1 MNHEY and CDR2 SMNVEV come from the germline V gene (reference sequence). Trimming cost V 4 bases and J 5 bases; bases outside gene matches: 8. This CDR3 has 15 amino acids. The specimen sequenced was PBMCs. J is TRBJ1-5 and V is TRBV27, with 7 bases identical to TRBD1. The receptor was derived from a woman aged 25 to 39 in good health and CMV-seropositive. CDR3 residues: CASSSGQSPYQPQHF. Here the CDR3 DNA reads TGTGCCAGCAGTTCGGGACAGTCTCCTTATCAGCCCCAGCATTTT.